These 22 T cell receptor beta chains were all obtained from the same sample, sequenced in a study of T cell responses to AZD1222 COVID-19 vaccine listed by TCRdb under 2021. The sample's time point label, decoded: about 28 days (+/-7) after the second vaccine dose. Library preparation employed the immunoSEQ multiplex PCR assay. The table comes from immuneACCESS by way of TCRdb, which keeps in-frame sequences with V and J called. Part of the clones is missing from these tables; in studies checked, under half for an unresolved V gene and the rest for unknown reasons. The sample includes about 150,000 clones, with more than 75% observed a single time. The ten largest clones add up to more than 1.5% of the sample. The sequencing used peripheral blood, collected 28 days after the second AZD1222 dose. The receptors here all came from an adult who received the AZD1222 COVID-19 vaccine.

This clone was detected once. The genes are TRBV7-2 and TRBJ1-2, with 10 bases lining up with TRBD1. The ends lost 5 bases at V and 9 bases at J; junction bases unmatched: 6. The germline V gene has CDR1 SGHTA and CDR2 FQGNSA. This CDR3 is built from 13 residues. In DNA, the CDR3 is TGTGCCAGCAGCCGGGGACAGGGGCTGAGCTACACCTTC. Translating it yields CASSRGQGLSYTF. Together with reference TRBV7-2 and TRBJ1-2, the CDR3 gives the full variable domain: GAGVSQSPSNKVTEKGKDVELRCDPISGHTALYWYRQSLGQGLEFLIYFQGNSAPDKSGLPSDRFSAERTGGSVSTLTIQRTQQEDSAVYLCASSRGQGLSYTFGSGTRLTVV.

The chain has TRBV14 and TRBJ1-4; D might be TRBD1 (5 bases). The CDR3 extends over 12 amino acids. The ends were cut back, 0 bases at V and 10 bases at J, with 6 bases in the middle. The germline V gene has CDR1 SGHDN and CDR2 FVKESK. CDR3 loop: CASSQDGGKLFF. The DNA for the CDR3 is TGTGCCAGCAGCCAAGACGGGGGAAAACTGTTTTTT.

This chain connects TRBV7-8 to TRBJ1-1; no definite D call. Germline V lookup: CDR1 SGHVS, CDR2 FQNEAQ. V lost 1 base and J 7 bases, leaving 13 bases between the germline ends. There are 14 residues in the CDR3. Here the CDR3 DNA reads TGTGCCAGCAGCTTAGGAGGAGGAACAGTTGAAGCTTTCTTT. It yields the protein CASSLGGGTVEAFF.

V is TRBV12-3 or TRBV12-4 and J is TRBJ2-1; no definite D call. V was clipped by 2 bases and J by 7 bases, with 3 bases between them. The CDR3 loop spans 11 amino acids. The CDR3: CASSLLNEQFF. CDR3 nucleotides: TGTGCCAGCAGTTTATTGAATGAGCAGTTCTTC.

This rearrangement joins TRBV10-3 to TRBJ2-3, with D unresolved. Germline V gene lookup returns CDR1 ENHRY and CDR2 SYGVKD. This CDR3 is built from 14 residues. V was shortened by 3 bases and J by 7 bases, with 14 bases between the two germline ends. The CDR3 DNA is TGTGCCATCAGTGACCAGGACGTCGCGAATACGCAGTATTTT. This codes for CAISDQDVANTQYF.

V is TRBV7-9 and J is TRBJ1-4; 7 bases are a match to TRBD1. CDR3 size: 15 residues. V trimming: 5 bases; J trimming: 4 bases; junction bases outside the gene matches: 7. CDR1 and CDR2 (germline): SEHNR, FQNEAQ (reference sequence). The CDR3 nucleotides are TGTGCCAGCAGCCCAAGACAGGGAGGTAATGAAAAACTGTTTTTT. It is translated as CASSPRQGGNEKLFF.

This rearrangement joins TRBV2 to TRBJ1-6; D call uncertain. V was shortened by 1 base and J by 13 bases, with 8 bases between the two germline ends. The germline gives CDR1 SNHLY, CDR2 FYNNEI. This CDR3 is 12 amino acids long. In DNA, the CDR3 is TGTGCCAGCAGTGAAGTAGCATCTCCCCTCCACTTT. Amino acid sequence: CASSEVASPLHF.

The CDR3 nucleotides are TGCGCCAGCTGGGACAGGGGGAGGAACACTGAAGCTTTCTTT. It yields the protein CASWDRGRNTEAFF. The chain employs TRBV5-1 and TRBJ1-1; TRBD1 agrees at 11 bases. The CDR3 length is 14 residues. Germline V gene sequence: CDR1 SGHRS, CDR2 YFSETQ. The ends lost 7 bases at V and 1 base at J; junction bases unmatched: 3.

This clone has only one observation. The chain has TRBV7-9 and TRBJ2-1; D gene ambiguous. Looked up from germline, CDR1 is SEHNR and CDR2 is FQNEAQ (reference sequence). The CDR3 covers 12 residues. Trimming took off 7 bases at V and 5 bases at J, with 9 bases between the two ends. The CDR3 reads CASNRLDNEQFF. The CDR3 region has the DNA TGTGCCAGCAACCGACTCGACAATGAGCAGTTCTTC.

V and J are TRBV27 and TRBJ1-2; D uncertain. Germline V gene lookup returns CDR1 MNHEY and CDR2 SMNVEV (reference sequence). The ends were cut back, 0 bases at V and 4 bases at J, with 6 bases in the middle. CDR3 length: 13 amino acids. The CDR3 bases are TGTGCCAGCAGTTTATCTCGCAGCTATGGCTACACCTTC. It encodes CASSLSRSYGYTF.

The genes are TRBV14 and TRBJ2-7; D might be TRBD2 (5 bases). The CDR3 runs to 11 residues. Looked up from germline, CDR1 is SGHDN and CDR2 is FVKESK. The ends were cut back, 5 bases at V and 4 bases at J, with 6 bases in the middle. The CDR3 DNA reads TGTGCCAGCAGCGCGGGTTACGAGCAGTACTTC. This sequence encodes CASSAGYEQYF.

The count of this clone is one. Within the sample, other DNA sequences also encode this same CDR3. The V gene is TRBV9, the J gene TRBJ1-2; possible D gene TRBD1, 5 bases. Germline CDR1 reads SGDLS; CDR2 reads YYNGEE. Trimming cost V 0 bases and J 3 bases, with 9 bases left between them. This CDR3 has 14 amino acids. CDR3 DNA sequence: TGTGCCAGCAGCGTAGATCAGGGCGACTATGGCTACACCTTC. It encodes CASSVDQGDYGYTF.

V gene TRBV7-9 combines with J gene TRBJ2-1; 9 bases are a match to TRBD2. Unmatched junction bases numbered 4, after V lost 3 bases and J lost 10 bases. There are 13 residues in the CDR3. Germline CDR1 and CDR2: SEHNR and FQNEAQ (reference sequence). CDR3 DNA sequence: TGTGCCAGCAGCTTCCAGACTAGCGGAGAGCAGTTCTTC. It codes for CASSFQTSGEQFF.

J is TRBJ2-7 and V is TRBV2; 7 bases line up with TRBD2. The CDR3 runs 14 residues. Germline lookup yields CDR1 SNHLY and CDR2 FYNNEI. V lost 7 bases, J lost 5 bases, and 11 bases stayed unmatched. The CDR3 here is CASTLRGGDHEQYF. The CDR3 DNA reads TGTGCCAGCACCCTCCGGGGAGGGGACCACGAGCAGTACTTC.

The chain links TRBV6-5 to TRBJ2-2, with 10 bases matching TRBD1. The CDR3 consists of 15 residues. The germline gives CDR1 MNHEY, CDR2 SVGAGI. The V and J ends lost 5 bases and 5 bases, in that order; junction bases with no gene match: 5. The CDR3 is CASSPPGQGTGELFF. CDR3 coding DNA: TGTGCCAGCAGTCCTCCGGGACAGGGGACCGGGGAGCTGTTTTTT.

The chain combines TRBV25-1 with TRBJ1-3; maybe TRBD1 (6 bases). Germline V gene sequence: CDR1 MGHDK, CDR2 SYGVNS. V was shortened by 2 bases and J by 0 bases, with 8 bases between the two germline ends. This CDR3 comprises 15 residues. The CDR3 nucleotides read TGTGCCAGCAGTGAACTGACAGGCTCTGGAAACACCATATATTTT. It codes for CASSELTGSGNTIYF.

The V and J genes are TRBV7-8 and TRBJ1-3; no firm D call. With 2 bases removed from V and 4 bases from J, the gap between germline ends came to 9 bases. Germline V gene lookup returns CDR1 SGHVS and CDR2 FQNEAQ. There are 14 residues in the CDR3. The CDR3 sequence is CASSLPGAGNTIYF. The DNA of the CDR3 is TGTGCCAGCAGCTTACCGGGAGCCGGAAACACCATATATTTT.

This clone has a handful of counts. This chain joins TRBV29-1 and TRBJ2-1, with 8 bases identical to TRBD2. Unmatched junction bases numbered 5, after V lost 7 bases and J lost 0 bases. This CDR3 has 14 amino acids. Germline values: CDR1 SQVTM, CDR2 ANQGSEA. Here the CDR3 reads CSAERGSSYNEQFF. CDR3 bases: TGCAGCGCTGAGCGGGGGAGCTCCTACAATGAGCAGTTCTTC.

The chain joins TRBV5-1 to TRBJ2-5; 10 positions match TRBD1. Trimming removed 6 bases from V and 5 bases from J; junction bases left unmatched: 16. This CDR3 region has 17 residues. CDR1 is SGHRS and CDR2 is YFSETQ in the germline V gene. The CDR3 is CASTRNPGQGSRETQYF. The CDR3 coding sequence is TGCGCCAGCACAAGAAATCCGGGACAGGGGTCCCGGGAGACCCAGTACTTC.

The chain is built from TRBV27 and TRBJ1-2; tentatively, D is TRBD1 (5 bases). The CDR3 spans 16 residues. The germline V gene has CDR1 MNHEY and CDR2 SMNVEV (reference sequence). V was pared by 1 base and J by 1 base, with 13 bases between. The CDR3 nucleotides read TGTGCCAGCAGTTTATATCGTAGGGGTCTTAACTATGGCTACACCTTC. Its protein product is CASSLYRRGLNYGYTF.

The chain has TRBV19 and TRBJ1-6; D perhaps matches TRBD1 (5 bases). V was clipped by 2 bases and J by 10 bases, with 12 bases between them. This CDR3 has 14 amino acids. Germline assignment: CDR1 LNHDA and CDR2 SQIVND (reference sequence). CDR3 sequence (DNA): TGTGCCAGTAGTATAAGGGGTCTTGAATCACCCCTCCACTTT. Residues: CASSIRGLESPLHF. The variable domain in full, completed from reference TRBV19 and TRBJ1-6, reads DGGITQSPKYLFRKEGQNVTLSCEQNLNHDAMYWYRQDPGQGLRLIYYSQIVNDFQKGDIAEGYSVSREKKESFPLTVTSAQKNPTAFYLCASSIRGLESPLHFGNGTRLTVT.

This rearrangement joins TRBV29-1 to TRBJ1-5; TRBD1 aligns across 12 bases. This CDR3 is built from 16 residues. After removal of 2 bases from V and 7 bases from J, the junction contained 9 bases not matched to a gene. CDR1 and CDR2 (germline): SQVTM, ANQGSEA. CDR3 sequence (DNA): TGCAGCGTTGAAACGGCCGGGACAGGGGGCGACCAGCCCCAGCATTTT. Translation gives CSVETAGTGGDQPQHF.